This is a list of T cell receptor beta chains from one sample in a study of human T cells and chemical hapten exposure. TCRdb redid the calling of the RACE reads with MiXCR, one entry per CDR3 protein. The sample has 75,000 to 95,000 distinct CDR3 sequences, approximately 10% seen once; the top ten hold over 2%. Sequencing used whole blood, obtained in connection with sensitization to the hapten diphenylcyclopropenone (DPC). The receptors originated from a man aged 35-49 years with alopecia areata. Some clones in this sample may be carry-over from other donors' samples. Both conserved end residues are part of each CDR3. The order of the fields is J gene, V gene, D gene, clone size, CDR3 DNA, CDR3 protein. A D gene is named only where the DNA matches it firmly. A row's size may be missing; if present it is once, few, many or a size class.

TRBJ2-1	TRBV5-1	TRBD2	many	TGCGCCAGCAGCTTGCGCGGGGGAGGGCGCAATGAGCAGTTCTTC	CASSLRGGGRNEQFF
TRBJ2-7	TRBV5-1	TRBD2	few	TGCGCCAGCAGCTTGGAGCTAGCGGGCCGCCCCTACGAGCAGTACTTC	CASSLELAGRPYEQYF
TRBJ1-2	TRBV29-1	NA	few	TGCAGCGTTGAGACAAGCTATGGCTACACCTTC	CSVETSYGYTF
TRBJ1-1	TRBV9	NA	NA	TGTGCCAGCAGCGTCAACGTCGAGAACACTGAAGCTTTCTTT	CASSVNVENTEAFF
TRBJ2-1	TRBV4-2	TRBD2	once	TGTGGCAGCAGCCAAGAGGCGGGAGCCTACAATGAGCAGTTCTTC	CGSSQEAGAYNEQFF
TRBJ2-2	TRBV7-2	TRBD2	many	TGTGCCAGCAGCTTGACTAGCGGCCACACCGGGGAGCTGTTTTTT	CASSLTSGHTGELFF
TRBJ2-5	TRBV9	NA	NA	TGTGCCAGCAGCGTAGCAGGGAGCCAAGAGACCCAGTACTTC	CASSVAGSQETQYF
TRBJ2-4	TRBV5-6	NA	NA	TGTGCCAGCAGTCGGGGAATACAAATTCAGTACTTC	CASSRGIQIQYF
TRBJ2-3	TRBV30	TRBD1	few	TGTGCCTGGAGTACTGGACAGGGGCGGAATACGCAGTATTTT	CAWSTGQGRNTQYF
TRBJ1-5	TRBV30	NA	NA	TGTGCCTGGAGGCAGGGCAATCAGCCCCAGCATTTT	CAWRQGNQPQHF
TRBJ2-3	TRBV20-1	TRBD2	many	TGCAGTGCTCTGGAGCGGGGACCATTCACAGATACGCAGTATTTT	CSALERGPFTDTQYF
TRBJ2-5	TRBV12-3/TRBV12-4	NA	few	TGTGCCAGCAGTTTATCAAGTGGATCGTCGGAGACCCAGTACTTC	CASSLSSGSSETQYF
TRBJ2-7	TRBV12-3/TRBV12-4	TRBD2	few	TGTGCCAGCAGGCCCTGGGGCGGGAGCTCCTACGAGCAGTACTTC	CASRPWGGSSYEQYF
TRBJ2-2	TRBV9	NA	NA	TGTGCCAGCAGCGTAAACTCCGGGGAGCTGTTTTTT	CASSVNSGELFF
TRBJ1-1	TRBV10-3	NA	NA	TGTGCCATCAGTCTCCAGGATAACACTGAAGCTTTCTTT	CAISLQDNTEAFF
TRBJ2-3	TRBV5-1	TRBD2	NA	TGCGCCACGCGACTAGCGGGAGACCCAACAGATACGCAGTATTTT	CATRLAGDPTDTQYF
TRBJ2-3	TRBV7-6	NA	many	TGTGCCAGCAGCTTACAGCCGATGTCCCGGGATACGCAGTATTTT	CASSLQPMSRDTQYF
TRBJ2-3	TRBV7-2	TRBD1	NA	TGTGCCAGCAGATCCACAGGGGCAGATACGCAGTATTTT	CASRSTGADTQYF
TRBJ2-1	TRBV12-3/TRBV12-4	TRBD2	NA	TGTGCCAGCAGGGGACTAGCGGGTATCCCGGGCACCTACAATGAGCAGTTCTTC	CASRGLAGIPGTYNEQFF
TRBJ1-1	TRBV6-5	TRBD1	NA	TGTGCCAGCAGCACCTCCCGGCAGGGGGGTACTGAAGCTTTCTTT	CASSTSRQGGTEAFF
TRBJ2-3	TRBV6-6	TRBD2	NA	TGTGCCAGCAGTCCGGGACTAGCGGACTACACAGATACGCAGTATTTT	CASSPGLADYTDTQYF
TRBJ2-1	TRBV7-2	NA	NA	TGTGCCAGCAGCTTAGAAGTCAGCTCCTACAATGAGCAGTTCTTC	CASSLEVSSYNEQFF
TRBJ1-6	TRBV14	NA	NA	TGTGCCAGCAGCCAAGATCTAAAGGGCGGGGCTAGATATAATTCACCCCTCCACTTT	CASSQDLKGGARYNSPLHF
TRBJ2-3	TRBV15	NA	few	TGTGCCACCAGCAGAGACGCGGGACTGAACTTGGATACGCAGTATTTT	CATSRDAGLNLDTQYF
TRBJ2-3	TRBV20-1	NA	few	TGCAGTGCTAGAGGGAGACCGGGGAGCACAGATACGCAGTATTTT	CSARGRPGSTDTQYF
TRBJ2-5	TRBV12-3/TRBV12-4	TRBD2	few	TGTGCCAGCAGTTTAATCACTAGCGGACCCCAATACTTC	CASSLITSGPQYF
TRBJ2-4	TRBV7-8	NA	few	TGTGCCAGCAGCCTTATCCGTCTAGGCTTTGGCGCCAAAAACATTCAGTACTTC	CASSLIRLGFGAKNIQYF
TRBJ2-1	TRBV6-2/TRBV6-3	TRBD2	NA	TGTGCCAGCAGTTACCCTGGACTAGCGGGAATACCTCCGGGGCAGTTCTTC	CASSYPGLAGIPPGQFF
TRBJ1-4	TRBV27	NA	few	TGTGCCAGCAGTTCTTGGGCACAGAATGAAAAACTGTTTTTT	CASSSWAQNEKLFF
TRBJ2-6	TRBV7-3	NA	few	TGTGCCAGCAGCTTAACAGGTTCATACTCTGGGGCCAACGTCCTGACTTTC	CASSLTGSYSGANVLTF
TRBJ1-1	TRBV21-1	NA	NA	TGTGCCAGCAGCTTTCCGGGACAGGGGTACACTGAAGCTTTCTTT	CASSFPGQGYTEAFF
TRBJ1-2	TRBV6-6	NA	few	TGTGCCAGCAGACGTAGGCAGGGAGCTTATGGCTACACCTTC	CASRRRQGAYGYTF
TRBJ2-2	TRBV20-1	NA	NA	TGCAGTGCCCAAGACACCGGGGAGCTGTTTTTT	CSAQDTGELFF
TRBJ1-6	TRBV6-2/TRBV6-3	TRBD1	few	TGTGCCAGCAGCCACCGGGACAGCGTTCCGAATTCACCCCTCCACTTT	CASSHRDSVPNSPLHF
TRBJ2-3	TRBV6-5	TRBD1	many	TGTGCCAGCAGAAACTTAGGGACAGGGACGGGGCCTAGCACAGATACGCAGTATTTT	CASRNLGTGTGPSTDTQYF
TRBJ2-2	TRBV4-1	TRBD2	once	TGCGCCAGCAGCCAAGCAACTAGCGGGTCGAACACCGGGGAGCTGTTTTTT	CASSQATSGSNTGELFF
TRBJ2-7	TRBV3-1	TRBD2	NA	TGTGCCAGCAGCCAAGAGGGGAGGGGCGAGCAGTACTTC	CASSQEGRGEQYF
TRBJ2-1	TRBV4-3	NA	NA	TGCGCCAGCAGCCAAGCCCCTGAACGAGTGCAGTTCTTC	CASSQAPERVQFF
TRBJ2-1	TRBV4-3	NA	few	TGCGCCAGCAGCCAAGTGGGGGGGCTACTGAATGAGCAGTTCTTC	CASSQVGGLLNEQFF
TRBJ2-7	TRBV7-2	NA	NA	TGTGCCAGCAGCTTTTCGGAAGCGTACGAGCAGTACTTC	CASSFSEAYEQYF
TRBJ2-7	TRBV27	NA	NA	TGTGCCAGCAGCTTCCTGTTCTTAAATTACCCCTACGAGCAGTACTTC	CASSFLFLNYPYEQYF
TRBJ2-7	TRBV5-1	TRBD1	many	TGCGCCAGCAGCCCGGGACAGGACTACGAGCAGTACTTC	CASSPGQDYEQYF